These 3 T cell receptor beta chains share one sample of origin, sequenced in a study of beta chain features in type 1 diabetes. Of the isolated RNA, all was reverse transcribed, and so the sequenced material was expressed TCRB transcripts. Assay used: immunoSEQ multiplex PCR; TCRdb lists only in-frame clones, some missing. The table records around 310,000 clones, more than 9.5% of them present only once. Sequencing input: naive CD4+ T cells from blood. All receptors derive from a woman in her 30s in good health.

The V call is TRBV6-5, the J call TRBJ2-7; TRBD2 matches 9 bases. V gave up 6 bases and J gave up 0 bases; unmatched junction bases: 3. CDR1 and CDR2 from the germline V gene are MNHEY and SVGAGI. CDR3 length: 14 amino acids. In nucleotides, the CDR3 is TGTGCCAGCAGCCTGACTAGCGGCTCCTACGAGCAGTACTTC. Protein product: CASSLTSGSYEQYF.

V and J are TRBV14 and TRBJ2-7; D is uncertain. The CDR3 totals 14 residues. Germline V gene data show CDR1 as SGHDN and CDR2 as FVKESK. Between the trimmed V and J ends, which lost 1 base and 6 bases, there was a span of 13 bases. CDR3 nucleotides: TGTGCCAGCAGCCAAGCGATAGCTAGAGGCGAGCAGTACTTC. It specifies CASSQAIARGEQYF.

This clone was observed a few times. The chain uses TRBV5-1 and TRBJ1-5, with TRBD1 identical over 8 bases. Germline CDR1 reads SGHRS; CDR2 reads YFSETQ. Unmatched junction bases numbered 2, after V lost 0 bases and J lost 6 bases. This CDR3 is built from 14 residues. The CDR3 nucleotides are TGCGCCAGCAGCTTGGGGACAGGGTTTCAGCCCCAGCATTTT. This translates into CASSLGTGFQPQHF. The full variable domain, in which reference TRBV5-1 and TRBJ1-5 provide the parts outside the CDR3, is KAGVTQTPRYLIKTRGQQVTLSCSPISGHRSVSWYQQTPGQGLQFLFEYFSETQRNKGNFPGRFSGRQFSNSRSEMNVSTLELGDSALYLCASSLGTGFQPQHFGDGTRLSIL.